This TCR beta chain was retrieved from a study of blood T cell repertoires in COVID-19. Study in general: The United States, Italy and Spain supplied acute and convalescent COVID-19 samples. PBMCs, B-cell-depleted T cells, or T cells were the source of the cDNA or gDNA that made up the material.

Those enrolled, adults aged roughly 18 to 90 years, came from about two dozen US areas. TCRdb's table, derived via immunoSEQ multiplex PCR, lists solely in-frame clones and lacks some. The top ten hold less than 6% of the sample, which has 130,000 to 150,000 clones, roughly 89% seen once. The sequencing sample was made of PBMCs or T cells enriched from blood (not recorded which). This TCR derives from a woman aged 45-59 years who had been exposed to COVID-19.

Written as DNA, the CDR3 is TGTGCCAGCAGTTACCCTTCTTACGAGCAGTACTTC. It codes for CASSYPSYEQYF. The chain is built from TRBV6-2 or TRBV6-3 and TRBJ2-7, with D unclear. V was trimmed by 2 bases and J by 4 bases, leaving 6 bases between them. Germline V gene data show CDR1 as MNHEY and CDR2 as SVGEGT. The CDR3 covers 12 residues.